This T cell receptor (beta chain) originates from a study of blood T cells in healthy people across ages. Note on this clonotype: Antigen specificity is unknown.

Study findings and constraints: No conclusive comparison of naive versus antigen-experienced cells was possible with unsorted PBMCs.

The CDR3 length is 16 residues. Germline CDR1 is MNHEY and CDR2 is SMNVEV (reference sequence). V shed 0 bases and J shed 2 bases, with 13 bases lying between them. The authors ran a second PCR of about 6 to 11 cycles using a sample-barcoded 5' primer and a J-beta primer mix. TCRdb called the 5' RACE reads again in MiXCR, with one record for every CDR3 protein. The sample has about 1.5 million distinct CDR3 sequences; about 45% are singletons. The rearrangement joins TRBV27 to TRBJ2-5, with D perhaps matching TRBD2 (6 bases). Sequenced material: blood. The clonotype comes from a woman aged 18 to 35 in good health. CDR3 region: CASSLSLAWGQETQYF. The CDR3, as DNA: TGTGCCAGCAGTTTATCGCTAGCGTGGGGTCAAGAGACCCAGTACTTC.